This T cell receptor (beta chain) was identified in a study of PD-1 blockade in classical Hodgkin lymphoma. Across the whole study: A 3 mg/kg intravenous dose of nivolumab was received by patients every 2 weeks. Study-wide results and limits: Lower baseline TCR diversity marked trial partial responders and progressors. Prior therapy or disease activity may underlie the repertoire differences, whose causes remain undefined. It was CD4+ TCR diversity, not CD8+, that rose significantly by C4D1.

Sequencing used immunoSEQ multiplex PCR; TCRdb keeps in-frame clones, though not all of them. Of about 29,000 clones detected, about 81% appear once; the ten largest clones hold under 45%. Each of the patients experienced relapse following autologous stem cell transplantation, and their brentuximab vedotin exposure differed. This clone has just a few counts. Its antigen is undetermined. This receptor was taken from a human donor with classical Hodgkin lymphoma. The specimen comprised peripheral blood mononuclear cells (PBMCs), sampled before the second cycle of nivolumab.

The CDR3 spells CASSQELRGPQHF. The CDR3 DNA is TGCGCCAGCAGCCAAGAATTGAGGGGGCCCCAGCATTTT. The J gene is TRBJ1-5, the V gene TRBV4-3; a weak D match, TRBD1 (5 bases). Germline CDR1 LGHNA, CDR2 YSLEER. This CDR3 contains 13 residues. The V end was cut by 0 bases, the J end by 9 bases, with 9 bases between.